The clone carrying this T cell receptor (beta chain) appeared once. This record belongs to a study of Ad26.COV2.S vaccination and SARS-CoV-2 variants. Assay: immunoSEQ multiplex PCR; the TCRdb copy retains only in-frame clones and omits some. This table holds approximately 340,000 clones, about 91% found once. Germline V gives CDR1 SGHRS, CDR2 YFSETQ. Trimming took 2 bases from V and 3 from J; bases not matched to a gene: 2. This CDR3 has 15 amino acids. The chain uses TRBV5-1 and TRBJ2-3, with 11 bases fitting TRBD2. This receptor was taken from a human donor who had recovered from COVID-19. Sequences were derived from peripheral blood, sampled after recovery from COVID-19. The CDR3, as DNA: TGCGCCAGCAGCTTAGGGACTAGCGGAACAGATACGCAGTATTTT. Amino acid sequence: CASSLGTSGTDTQYF. Drawing the rest from reference TRBV5-1 and TRBJ2-3, the complete variable domain is KAGVTQTPRYLIKTRGQQVTLSCSPISGHRSVSWYQQTPGQGLQFLFEYFSETQRNKGNFPGRFSGRQFSNSRSEMNVSTLELGDSALYLCASSLGTSGTDTQYFGPGTRLTVL.